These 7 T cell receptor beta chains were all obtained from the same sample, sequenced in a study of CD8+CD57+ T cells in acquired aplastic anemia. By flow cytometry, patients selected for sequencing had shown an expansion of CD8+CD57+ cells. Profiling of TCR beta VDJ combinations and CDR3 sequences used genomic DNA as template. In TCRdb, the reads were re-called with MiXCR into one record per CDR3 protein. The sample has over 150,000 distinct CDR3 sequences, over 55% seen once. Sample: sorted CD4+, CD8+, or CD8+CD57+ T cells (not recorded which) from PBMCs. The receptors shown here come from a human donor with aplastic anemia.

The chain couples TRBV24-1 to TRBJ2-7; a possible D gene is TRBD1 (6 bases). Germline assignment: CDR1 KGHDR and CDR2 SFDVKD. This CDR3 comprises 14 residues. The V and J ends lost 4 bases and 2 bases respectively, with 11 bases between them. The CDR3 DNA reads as TGTGCCACCAGTGACCACAGGGTCCCCTACGAGCAGTACTTC. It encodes CATSDHRVPYEQYF.

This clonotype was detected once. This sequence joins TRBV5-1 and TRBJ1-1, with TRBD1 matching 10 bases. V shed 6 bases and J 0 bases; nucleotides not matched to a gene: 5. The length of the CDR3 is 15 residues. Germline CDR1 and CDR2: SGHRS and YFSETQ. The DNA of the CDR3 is TGCGCCAGCACTAGGACAGGGGGGGTGAACACTGAAGCTTTCTTT. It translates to CASTRTGGVNTEAFF.

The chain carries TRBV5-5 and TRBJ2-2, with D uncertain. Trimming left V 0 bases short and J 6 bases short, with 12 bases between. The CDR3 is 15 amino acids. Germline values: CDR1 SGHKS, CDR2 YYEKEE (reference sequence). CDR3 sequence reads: CASSLVPVSSGELFF. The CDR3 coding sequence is TGTGCCAGCAGCTTGGTTCCTGTGAGTTCCGGGGAGCTGTTTTTT.

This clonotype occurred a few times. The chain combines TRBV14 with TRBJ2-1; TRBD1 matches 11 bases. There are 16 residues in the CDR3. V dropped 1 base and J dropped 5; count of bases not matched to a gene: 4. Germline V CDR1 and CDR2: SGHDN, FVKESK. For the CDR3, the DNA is TGTGCCAGCAGCCAAGTACCGGGACAGGGGGACAATGAGCAGTTCTTC. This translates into CASSQVPGQGDNEQFF.

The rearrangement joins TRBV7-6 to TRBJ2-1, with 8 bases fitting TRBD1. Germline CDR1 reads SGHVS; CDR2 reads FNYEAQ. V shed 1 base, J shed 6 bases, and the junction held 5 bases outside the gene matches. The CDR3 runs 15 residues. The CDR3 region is CASSLEAGTGNEQFF. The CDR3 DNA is TGTGCCAGCAGCTTAGAGGCGGGGACAGGCAATGAGCAGTTCTTC.

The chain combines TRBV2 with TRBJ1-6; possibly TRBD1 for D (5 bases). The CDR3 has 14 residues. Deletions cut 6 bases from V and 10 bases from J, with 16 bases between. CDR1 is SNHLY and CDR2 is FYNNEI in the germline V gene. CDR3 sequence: CASRGEGRASPLHF. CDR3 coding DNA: TGTGCCAGCAGGGGAGAGGGCAGGGCCTCACCCCTCCACTTT.

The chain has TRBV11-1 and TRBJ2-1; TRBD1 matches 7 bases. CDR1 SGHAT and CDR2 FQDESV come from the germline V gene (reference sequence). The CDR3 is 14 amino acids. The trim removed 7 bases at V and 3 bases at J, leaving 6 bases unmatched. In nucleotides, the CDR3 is TGTGCCAGCAACCCCCAGGGGGACTACAATGAGCAGTTCTTC. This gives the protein CASNPQGDYNEQFF.